Presented here are 23 T cell receptor beta chains from one specimen sequenced in a study of tumor and adjacent non-tumor tissue in lung cancer (dated by TCRdb to 2016 to 2018). Library generation was performed with multiplex PCR. The instrument given in TCRdb is Illumina HiSeq 2500. TCRbeta libraries were constructed through three rounds of nested PCR with primers (Table S4) according to protocols adapted from ARM-PCR. The public reads were reanalyzed by TCRdb: fastp trimming at Q25, MiXCR alignment, in-frame beta chains only. Merged by CDR3 protein, the rows form single entries marked with the most common genes and DNA. This sample is represented by 70,000 to 90,000 distinct CDR3 sequences; 75% to 90% of them were singletons. The ten largest clones take up 13% of the sample. RNA was isolated from bulk, unsorted tissue, and RNA quality was assessed with a NanoDrop ND-1000 and an Agilent 2100. Source material: lung tumor tissue. The source is a woman between 45 and 60 years old with non-small cell lung cancer.

About this clonotype: Relative to the germline gene, one junction end is altered; a read error may explain this. The rearrangement links TRBV20-1 to TRBJ2-7, with 11 bases fitting TRBD2. CDR3 length: 14 residues. CDR1 and CDR2 from the germline V gene are DFQATT and SNEGSKA (reference sequence). The CDR3 DNA is TGCAGTGATAGAGACCGGACTAGCGGGCTAGAGCAGTGCTTC. Translation: CSDRDRTSGLEQCF.

This clonotype has just a few counts. Its ends do not fully match the called genes, so a read error is possible. The chain employs TRBV6-6 and TRBJ2-3; possibly TRBD1 for D (6 bases). Germline CDR1 reads MNHNY; CDR2 reads SVGAGI (reference sequence). The CDR3 has 17 amino acids. In DNA, the CDR3 is TGTGCTAGCAGTTACTCTCGAGGTAGCAGGGGTTCAGATACGCAGTATTTT. The encoded protein is CASSYSRGSRGSDTQYF.

This clonotype was counted a few times. Since a much larger clone is just one base distant, this may be a read error. V and J are TRBV30 and TRBJ2-2, with 10 positions matching TRBD2. This CDR3 spans 15 amino acids. Trimming cost V 4 bases and J 5 bases; bases outside gene matches: 7. CDR1 is GTSNPN and CDR2 is SVGIG in the germline V gene (reference sequence). CDR3 in amino acids: CAWIGASGSTGELFF. Written as DNA, the CDR3 is TGTGCCTGGATTGGGGCTAGCGGGAGTACCGGGGAGCTGTTTTTT.

Worth noting for this clonotype: At one end, the junction sequence differs from germline, possibly due to a read error. The chain uses TRBV12-3 or TRBV12-4 and TRBJ1-2, with D possibly TRBD1 on 5 matching bases. CDR3 length equals 11 residues. The CDR3 DNA follows: TGTACCAGCAGTACAGGTTCTGGCAACACCTTC. It translates to CTSSTGSGNTF.

To note about this clonotype: The junction departs from germline at one end; a sequencing error may be responsible. The gene calls are TRBV6-1 and TRBJ2-7, with TRBD1 matching 8 bases. The CDR3 loop spans 14 amino acids. Germline V lookup: CDR1 MNHNS, CDR2 SASEGT. CDR3 sequence reads: CASTPTGEIYEQYF. In nucleotides, the CDR3 is TGTGCTAGCACTCCGACAGGGGAGATCTACGAGCAGTACTTC.

On this clonotype itself: The CDR3 ends on some other residue instead of the conserved phenylalanine or tryptophan, so this is likely a read error. The rearrangement uses TRBV6-6 and TRBJ1-5, with D possibly matching TRBD1 (5 bases). The CDR3 is made up of 15 amino acids. CDR1 is MNHNY, CDR2 SVGAGI, per germline (reference sequence). V was shortened by 5 bases and J by 4 bases, with 15 bases between the two germline ends. The CDR3 spells CASSLGTAGNQPQHL. DNA for the CDR3: TGTGCCAGCAGTCTCGGGACGGCGGGGAATCAGCCCCAGCATTTG.

Details on this clonotype: As the CDR3 is not closed by the conserved phenylalanine or tryptophan, this likely results from a read error. The DNA is left out, because the CDR3 cannot be placed on it with certainty; the CDR3 is given as TCRdb lists it. The V call is TRBV11-2, the J call TRBJ2-1; the table's D call TRBD2 went unverified against the DNA. Germline assignment: CDR1 SGHAT and CDR2 FQNNGV. The CDR3 contains 16 residues when both ends are counted. CDR3 region: CASSLMVLAGDNEHFY.

This clonotype occurred a few times. A much more abundant neighbour one base away suggests this may be a read error. The chain is built from TRBV24-1 and TRBJ2-2; 9 nucleotides match TRBD1. The ends lost 8 bases at V and 5 bases at J; junction bases unmatched: 8. CDR3 length equals 15 residues. CDR1 is KGHDR, CDR2 SFDVKD, per germline. CDR3 loop: CATNKLTGGTGELFF. Written as DNA, the CDR3 is TGTGCCACCAATAAACTGACAGGGGGGACCGGGGAGCTGTTTTTT.

Of note for this clonotype: One end of the junction varies from germline; a read error may be responsible. V gene TRBV28 combines with J gene TRBJ1-5; possibly TRBD1 for D (5 bases). From germline, CDR1 is MDHEN and CDR2 SYDVKM. This CDR3 contains 14 residues. The DNA of the CDR3 is TGCGCCAGCAGTTTGGGGGGTAGTAAACAGCCCCAGCATTTT. Protein product: CASSLGGSKQPQHF.

As to this clonotype: This clone may be a read error of a much larger clone one base away. The chain uses TRBV7-8 and TRBJ1-6; 9 bases align to TRBD1. CDR3 length: 16 amino acids. Germline V CDR1 and CDR2: SGHVS, FQNEAQ. DNA of the CDR3: TGTGCCAGCAGCGAGGGACAGGGCTATCGTAATTCACTCCTCCACTTT. Its protein is CASSEGQGYRNSLLHF.

As for this clonotype: This may be a read error, as it is one base from a much larger clone. The CDR3 spells CTSRGSSCNEQFF. The CDR3 DNA is TGTACCAGCAGGGGTAGCTCCTGCAATGAGCAGTTCTTC. This rearrangement joins TRBV28 to TRBJ2-1; weak D call: TRBD1 (6 bases). Germline values: CDR1 MDHEN, CDR2 SYDVKM. The CDR3 has 13 amino acids.

Note on this clonotype: Here the CDR3 omits its conserved ending phenylalanine or tryptophan, so a read error is the likely source. No DNA is shown, since the ends of the CDR3 on it are uncertain; the CDR3 is the one TCRdb lists. The CDR3 loop reads CSVAGTSMTDTHYS. The genes are TRBV20-1 and TRBJ2-3; the tabulated D call, TRBD2, remains unverified against the DNA. CDR1 and CDR2 from the germline V gene are DFQATT and SNEGSKA (reference sequence). The CDR3 numbers 14 amino acids, ends counted.

This chain connects TRBV20-1 to TRBJ2-7, with no clear D. The length of the CDR3 is 15 residues. Germline loops: CDR1 DFQATT, CDR2 SNEGSKA (reference sequence). The CDR3 sequence is CSANLNPINSYEQYV. The CDR3 bases are TGCAGTGCCAATTTAAACCCGATAAACTCCTATGAGCAGTACGTC.

With regard to this clonotype: One junction end does not reproduce the germline sequence, and a read error may be involved. J is TRBJ2-7 and V is TRBV4-1; D remains ambiguous. There are 13 residues in the CDR3. Germline V gives CDR1 MGHRA, CDR2 YSYEKL. CDR3 region: CASSPERWYEQYF. CDR3 in DNA: TGCGCCAGTAGCCCAGAGAGGTGGTACGAGCAGTACTTC.

For this clonotype: The junction departs from the called germline gene at one end, perhaps through a read error. V gene TRBV4-3 combines with J gene TRBJ2-1, with D uncertain. The CDR3 totals 13 residues. Germline V lookup: CDR1 LGHNA, CDR2 YSLEER. CDR3 in amino acids: CASSHPWCNEQFF. DNA for the CDR3: TGCGCCAGCAGCCACCCTTGGTGCAATGAGCAGTTCTTT.

Remarks on this clonotype: At one end, the junction sequence differs from germline, possibly due to a read error. This chain links TRBV28 with TRBJ2-2; D might be TRBD1 (6 bases). The CDR3 extends over 15 amino acids. CDR1 and CDR2 (germline): MDHEN, SYDVKM. The CDR3 loop is CAGSPPNRDTEELFF. DNA of the CDR3: TGTGCCGGCAGTCCCCCCAACAGGGATACCGAGGAGCTGTTTTTT.

Comments on this clonotype: One junction end disagrees with the germline gene, perhaps due to a read error. The V and J genes are TRBV4-3 and TRBJ2-7, with D unclear. Germline CDR1 LGHNA, CDR2 YSLEER. The CDR3 loop spans 15 amino acids. Written as DNA, the CDR3 is TGTGCCAGCAGCCACTGGATCGGAGAGTCCTACGAGCAGTACTTC. Translation: CASSHWIGESYEQYF.

As regards this clonotype: A read error may produce the germline difference seen at one junction end. This chain joins TRBV14 and TRBJ2-1, with D unclear. CDR3 size: 14 residues. Germline CDR1 reads SGHDN; CDR2 reads FVKESK. This CDR3 reads CASNQDLRYIEQFF. The CDR3 DNA sequence: TGTGCCAGCAACCAGGACCTGAGGTACATTGAGCAGTTCTTC. Full variable domain (missing parts from reference TRBV14 and TRBJ2-1): EAGVTQFPSHSVIEKGQTVTLRCDPISGHDNLYWYRRVMGKEIKFLLHFVKESKQDESGMPNNRFLAERTGGTYSTLKVQPAELEDSGVYFCASNQDLRYIEQFFGPGTRLTVL.

Worth noting for this clonotype: The conserved closing phenylalanine or tryptophan is absent in this CDR3, likely reflecting a read error. The CDR3 loop is CTADSTGTRREQYL. Here the CDR3 DNA reads TGCACTGCAGACTCAACCGGGACTAGGCGCGAGCAGTACTTA. This chain uses TRBV20-1 with TRBJ2-7; 8 positions agree with TRBD2. The CDR3 spans 14 residues. Germline CDR1 DFQATT, CDR2 SNEGSKA (reference sequence).

This clonotype has only one observation. The rearrangement uses TRBV29-1 and TRBJ2-3, with TRBD1 identical over 8 bases. J was trimmed by 15 bases and V by 7 bases; bases with no gene match: 21. The CDR3 covers 14 residues. The germline V gene encodes CDR1 SQVTM and CDR2 ANQGSEA. For the CDR3, the DNA is TGCAGCGCGAGGACAGGGCTTCTCTCAGATAGGCACTATTTT. It is translated as CSARTGLLSDRHYF.

In its sample, this clonotype was seen many times. The gene calls are TRBV28 and TRBJ2-1; D uncertain. Germline V lookup: CDR1 MDHEN, CDR2 SYDVKM. V was cut by 4 bases and J by 9 bases, with 16 bases left in between. This CDR3 spans 14 amino acids. As DNA, the CDR3 is TGTGCCAGCAGTTACACCGATGGATGGGGTGAGCAGTTCTTC. This codes for CASSYTDGWGEQFF. Complete variable domain (other parts from reference TRBV28 and TRBJ2-1): DVKVTQSSRYLVKRTGEKVFLECVQDMDHENMFWYRQDPGLGLRLIYFSYDVKMKEKGDIPEGYSVSREKKERFSLILESASTNQTSMYLCASSYTDGWGEQFFGPGTRLTVL.

In regard to this clonotype: Germline is not matched at one junction end, which may reflect a read error. The chain carries TRBV7-8 and TRBJ2-2; no firm D call. The germline CDR1 and CDR2 sequences are SGHVS and FQNEAQ. The CDR3 consists of 15 residues. The CDR3, as DNA: TGTGTCAGCAGCTCACCGGCAGTGACCACCGGGGAGCTGTTTTTT. It specifies CVSSSPAVTTGELFF. Full variable domain (outside the CDR3, taken from reference TRBV7-8 and TRBJ2-2): GAGVSQSPRYKVAKRGQDVALRCDPISGHVSLFWYQQALGQGPEFLTYFQNEAQLDKSGLPSDRFFAERPEGSVSTLKIQRTQQEDSAVYLCVSSSPAVTTGELFFGEGSRLTVL.

In the case of this clonotype: The junction departs from the called germline gene at one end, perhaps through a read error. The genes are TRBV6-1 and TRBJ1-5; D is possibly TRBD1 (5 bases). The germline CDR1 and CDR2 sequences are MNHNS and SASEGT. The length of the CDR3 is 16 residues. In DNA, the CDR3 is TGTGCCAGCTGGAGGACATCTCGGAATAACAATCACCCCCAGCATTTT. It codes for CASWRTSRNNNHPQHF.